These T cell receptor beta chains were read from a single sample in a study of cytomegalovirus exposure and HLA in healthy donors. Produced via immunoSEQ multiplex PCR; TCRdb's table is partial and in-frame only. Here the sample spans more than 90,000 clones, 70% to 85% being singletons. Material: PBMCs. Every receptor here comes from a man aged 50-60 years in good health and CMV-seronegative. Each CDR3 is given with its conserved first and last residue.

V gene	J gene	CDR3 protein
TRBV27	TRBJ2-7	CASSLPDAGEQYF
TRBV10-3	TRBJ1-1	CAIRVGGDNLNTEAFF
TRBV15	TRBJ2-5	CATSREIAGGPGETQYF
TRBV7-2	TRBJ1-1	CASSDQGPNTEAFF
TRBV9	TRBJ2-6	CASSHRTGRPSSGANVLTF
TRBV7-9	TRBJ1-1	CASSLLAGRSTEAFF
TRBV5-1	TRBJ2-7	CASSLLAGPLYEQYF
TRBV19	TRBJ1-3	CASSTGTGNTIYF
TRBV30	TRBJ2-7	CAWSDSGYEQYF
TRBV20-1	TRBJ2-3	CSASLDTQYF
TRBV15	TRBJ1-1	CATSSGGAGNTEAFF
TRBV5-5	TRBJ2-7	CASSFYGTGAREQYF
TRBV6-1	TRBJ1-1	CASSGGQYLNTEAFF
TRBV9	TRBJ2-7	CASSADRRPYEQYF
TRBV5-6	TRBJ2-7	CASSLDGRGYEVYEQYF
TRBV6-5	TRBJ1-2	CASSYTGQGADGYTF
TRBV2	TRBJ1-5	CASRADRLGQPQHF
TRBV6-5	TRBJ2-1	CASSYDGGRVYNEQFF
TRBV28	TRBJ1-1	CASSLGQRNTEAFF
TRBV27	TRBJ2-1	CASSLSGTGGGEQFF
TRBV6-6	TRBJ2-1	CASSGTSGSNEQFF
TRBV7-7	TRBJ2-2	CASSSREGGELFF
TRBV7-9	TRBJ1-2	CASSWDRDRGLYGYTF
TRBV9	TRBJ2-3	CASSVDFLSDTQYF
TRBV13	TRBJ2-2	CASSLWGRGRTGELFF
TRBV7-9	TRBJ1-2	CASSFPALQADGYTF
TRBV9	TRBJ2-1	CASSAWTSANEQFF
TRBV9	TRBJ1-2	CASSVGPHGTGNYGYTF
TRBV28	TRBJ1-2	CASSQGRGYGYTF
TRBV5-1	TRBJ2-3	CASSLGAGGSDTQYF
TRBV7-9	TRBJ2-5	CASSGVRDTRKETQYF
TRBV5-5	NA	CASSLRTASYEQYF
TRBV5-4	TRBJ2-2	CASSLDPWDRGSGELFF
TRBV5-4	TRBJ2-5	CASSAGQNQETQYF
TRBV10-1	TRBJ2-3	CASSESTSAGDLTQYF
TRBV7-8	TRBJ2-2	CASSLNTGELFF
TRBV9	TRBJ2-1	CASSVDGSGRANNEQFF
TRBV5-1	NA	CASSLASVAASYEQYF
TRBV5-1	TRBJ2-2	CASSLNYANTGELFF
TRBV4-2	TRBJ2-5	CASSQELQAQYF
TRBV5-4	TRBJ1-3	CASSKEGGLSGNTIYF
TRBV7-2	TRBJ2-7	CASSLSGSWDEQYF
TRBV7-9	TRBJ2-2	CASSLLPGQSTGELFF
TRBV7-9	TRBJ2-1	CASSLAGAPGEQFF
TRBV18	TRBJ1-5	CASSPVASSNQPQHF
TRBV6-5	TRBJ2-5	CASRRTLPGETQYF
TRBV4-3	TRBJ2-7	CASSQEEGGRNSYEQYF
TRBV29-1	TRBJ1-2	CSVLGLTGTNYGYTF
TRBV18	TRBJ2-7	CASSPSTSSYEQYF
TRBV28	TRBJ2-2	CASSPGLAEYQGNTGELFF
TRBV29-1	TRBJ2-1	CSVEKGRGGPYNEQFF
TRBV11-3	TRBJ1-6	CASSLTGNSPLHF
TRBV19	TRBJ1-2	CASRNRGSSSGYTF
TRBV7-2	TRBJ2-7	CASSPVAGGPYEQYF
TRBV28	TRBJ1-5	CASLRRLNQPQHF
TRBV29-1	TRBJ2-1	CSVDSTGLSSYNEQFF